A selection of T cell receptor beta chains follows, all from one sample in a study of T-cell reconstitution after alpha-beta-depleted transplantation in children. TCRdb re-called the PCR reads with MiXCR, one entry per CDR3 protein. The sample shows approximately 430,000 distinct CDR3 sequences, around 16% of them seen only once. The sequences come from PBMCs, mostly from graft donor cells, collected 360 days after TCRalphabeta/CD19-depleted stem cell transplant. The source is a boy in the first two years of life who had a stem cell transplant for Wiskott-Aldrich syndrome, so the T cells may come from the graft donor. CDR3s include the opening cysteine and the closing phenylalanine or tryptophan. A D gene is named only where the DNA matches it firmly. Size tells how often a clone was seen (once, few, many) or the class of an expanded clone, and some rows leave it out.

j_call v_call d_call clone_size cdr3_aa cdr3_nt
TRBJ2-2 TRBV7-9 - - CASSSPWEANTGELFF TGTGCCAGCAGCTCTCCCTGGGAGGCGAACACCGGGGAGCTGTTTTTT
TRBJ2-5 TRBV11-2 TRBD2 - CASSLWGSGRGRETQYF TGTGCCAGCAGCTTATGGGGTAGCGGGAGAGGTCGAGAGACCCAGTACTTC
TRBJ2-5 TRBV5-1 TRBD1 - CASSLPGQGLGQETQYF TGCGCCAGCAGCTTACCGGGACAGGGGTTAGGACAAGAGACCCAGTACTTC
TRBJ1-2 TRBV10-2 - - CASSEVGGRRSGYTF TGCGCCAGCAGTGAGGTGGGGGGGCGCAGGTCTGGCTACACCTTC
TRBJ2-1 TRBV29-1 - - CSVEGSRGRSSYNEQFF TGCAGCGTAGAAGGTAGCCGTGGGAGGAGCTCCTACAATGAGCAGTTCTTC
TRBJ2-1 TRBV7-6 TRBD2 many CASRQTSGRRILDNEQFF TGTGCCAGCAGGCAGACTAGCGGGAGGAGGATTTTGGACAATGAGCAGTTCTTC
TRBJ1-1 TRBV9 - - CASSVQAMNTEAFF TGTGCCAGCAGCGTCCAGGCGATGAACACTGAAGCTTTCTTT
TRBJ2-5 TRBV29-1 - many CSGRQARETQYF TGCAGCGGCCGACAGGCAAGAGAGACCCAGTACTTC
TRBJ2-7 TRBV12-3/TRBV12-4 - many CASSDTGPNFYEQYF TGTGCCAGCAGCGACACGGGACCCAACTTCTACGAGCAGTACTTC
TRBJ2-1 TRBV7-9 - few CASSLEQAVGEQFF TGTGCCAGCAGCTTAGAACAGGCGGTGGGTGAGCAGTTCTTC
TRBJ2-2 TRBV20-1 TRBD2 few CSATQAGGPDGELFF TGCAGTGCGACACAAGCGGGAGGGCCGGACGGGGAGCTGTTTTTT
TRBJ2-1 TRBV10-3 TRBD1 few CAISELQGSPYNEQFF TGTGCCATCAGTGAGTTACAGGGGAGCCCCTACAATGAGCAGTTCTTC
TRBJ2-7 TRBV5-1 TRBD2 few CASRGLAGVQYEQYF TGCGCCAGCAGGGGACTAGCGGGAGTTCAGTACGAGCAGTACTTC
TRBJ2-2 TRBV12-3/TRBV12-4 - - CASSTGRHPNTGELFF TGTGCCAGCAGCACGGGACGGCATCCGAACACCGGGGAGCTGTTTTTT
TRBJ2-1 TRBV29-1 - few CSVTSSYNEQFF TGCAGCGTTACTAGTTCGTACAATGAGCAGTTCTTC
TRBJ2-2 TRBV9 TRBD2 few CASSAPRTSGRFGTGELFF TGTGCCAGCAGCGCCCCCAGGACTAGCGGGAGGTTTGGCACCGGGGAGCTGTTTTTT
TRBJ2-1 TRBV5-1 TRBD2 many CASSSRTSGVYNEQFF TGCGCCAGCAGCTCCCGGACTAGCGGGGTCTACAATGAGCAGTTCTTC
TRBJ1-1 TRBV28 - - CASSLTPGFEVSSTEAFF TGTGCCAGCAGCCTTACCCCAGGTTTTGAGGTATCGAGCACTGAAGCTTTCTTT
TRBJ1-1 TRBV5-1 - - CASQGQSGRYTEAFF TGCGCCAGCCAAGGACAGTCTGGCCGGTACACTGAAGCTTTCTTT
TRBJ2-6 TRBV11-2 - - CASSYQGVQVSSGANVLTF TGTGCCAGCAGCTATCAGGGTGTCCAAGTTAGCTCTGGGGCCAACGTCCTGACTTTC
TRBJ2-1 TRBV4-1 TRBD2 few CASSLGLAGAKYNEQFF TGCGCCAGCAGCCTTGGACTAGCGGGGGCTAAATACAATGAGCAGTTCTTC
TRBJ1-6 TRBV7-9 - - CATRRDNSPLHF TGTGCCACCCGACGGGATAATTCACCCCTCCACTTT
TRBJ2-1 TRBV7-9 - few CASSFTGNNEQFF TGTGCCAGCAGCTTCACAGGGAACAATGAGCAGTTCTTC
TRBJ2-3 TRBV20-1 TRBD1 - CSATRDRDFTDTQYF TGCAGTGCCACCCGGGACAGGGACTTCACAGATACGCAGTATTTT
TRBJ2-1 TRBV4-1 - - CASSQEYRGRGDEQFF TGCGCCAGCAGCCAAGAATACAGGGGGCGGGGGGATGAGCAGTTCTTC
TRBJ2-3 TRBV20-1 TRBD2 - CSARSLAVDTDTQYF TGCAGTGCTAGATCGCTAGCGGTTGACACAGATACGCAGTATTTT
TRBJ2-3 TRBV7-9 TRBD2 few CASGLRLAGPTDTQYF TGTGCCAGCGGGCTACGGCTAGCGGGCCCCACAGATACGCAGTATTTT
TRBJ2-7 TRBV5-1 TRBD2 - CASSLGTSGSSVYEQYF TGCGCCAGCAGCCTCGGGACTAGCGGGAGTTCGGTATACGAGCAGTACTTC
TRBJ2-7 TRBV15 TRBD1 few CATSREAGGYEQYF TGTGCCACCAGCAGAGAGGCAGGGGGATACGAGCAGTACTTC
TRBJ2-1 TRBV27 - few CASSSRINGSSYNEQFF TGTGCCAGCAGTTCACGAATTAACGGAAGCTCCTACAATGAGCAGTTCTTC
TRBJ2-4 TRBV18 - few CASSPRRGKNIQYF TGTGCCAGCTCACCACGACGGGGCAAAAACATTCAGTACTTC
TRBJ2-3 TRBV5-1 TRBD2 few CASSLLREGRSDTQYF TGCGCCAGCAGCTTGCTGCGGGAGGGCCGGTCAGATACGCAGTATTTT
TRBJ2-5 TRBV12-3/TRBV12-4 - - CASSLAGAVWVAQYF TGTGCCAGCAGTTTAGCAGGGGCGGTGTGGGTGGCCCAGTACTTC
TRBJ2-1 TRBV10-3 TRBD2 few CAISVWGLAGVYNEQFF TGTGCCATCAGTGTTTGGGGCCTAGCGGGAGTCTACAATGAGCAGTTCTTC
TRBJ2-5 TRBV7-9 TRBD1 few CASSFHRGRETQYF TGTGCCAGCAGCTTCCACAGGGGTCGGGAGACCCAGTACTTC
TRBJ2-5 TRBV30 - - CAWSVGYQETQYF TGTGCCTGGAGTGTAGGGTACCAAGAGACCCAGTACTTC
TRBJ2-5 TRBV14 - - CASSQGPTQYF TGTGCCAGCAGCCAAGGGCCGACCCAGTACTTC
TRBJ1-1 TRBV3-1 - - CASSQWLSNTEAFF TGTGCCAGCAGCCAATGGCTCTCGAACACTGAAGCTTTCTTT
TRBJ2-2 TRBV6-1 - - CASSAVPSFPLTGELFF TGTGCCAGCAGCGCAGTACCATCTTTCCCCCTGACCGGGGAGCTGTTTTTT